This TCR beta chain was sequenced for a study of T cell repertoires in cytomegalovirus infection. Trimming shortened V by 3 bases and J by 0 bases, and 6 bases separated the two germline ends. This CDR3 contains 13 residues. One entry per CDR3 protein results from TCRdb running MiXCR on the reads. The data show nearly 450,000 distinct CDR3 sequences, with 25% to 40% seen just once and roughly 13% held by the top ten. This clonotype was observed at least ten times. V usage is TRBV12-3 or TRBV12-4 and J usage is TRBJ2-7; no definite D call. What was sequenced was PBMCs. This clonotype originated in a human donor in good health (CMV status not recorded). Some clones in this sample may be carry-over from other donors' samples. In DNA form, the CDR3 reads TGTGCCAGCAGTTTTACCGTCTCCTACGAGCAGTACTTC. Protein sequence: CASSFTVSYEQYF.